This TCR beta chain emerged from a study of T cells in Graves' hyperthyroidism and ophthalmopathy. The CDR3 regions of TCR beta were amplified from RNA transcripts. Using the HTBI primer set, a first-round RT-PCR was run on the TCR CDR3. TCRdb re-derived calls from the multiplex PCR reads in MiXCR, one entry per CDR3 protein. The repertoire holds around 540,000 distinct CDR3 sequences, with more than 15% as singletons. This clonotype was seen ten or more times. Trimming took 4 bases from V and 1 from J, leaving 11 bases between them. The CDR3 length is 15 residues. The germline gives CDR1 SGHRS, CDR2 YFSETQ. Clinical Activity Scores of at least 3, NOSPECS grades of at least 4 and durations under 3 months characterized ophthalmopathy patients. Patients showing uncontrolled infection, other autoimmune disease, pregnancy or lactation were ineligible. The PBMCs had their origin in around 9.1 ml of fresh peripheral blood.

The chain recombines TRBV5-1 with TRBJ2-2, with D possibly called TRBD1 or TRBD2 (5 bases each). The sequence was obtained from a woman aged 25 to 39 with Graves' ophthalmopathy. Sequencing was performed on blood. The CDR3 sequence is CASSAGSQNTGELFF. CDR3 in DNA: TGCGCCAGCAGCGCAGGGAGTCAGAACACCGGGGAGCTGTTTTTT.